This T cell receptor beta chain appears in the sequencing data of a study of shared clonotypes between healthy human individuals. Some clones are missing from TCRdb's copy, which holds only in-frame ones; the method was immunoSEQ multiplex PCR. This sample yields around 700,000 clones, of which roughly 70% are seen a single time; about 1.8% belongs to the top ten. The CDR3 is made up of 12 amino acids. The V end was cut by 4 bases, the J end by 13 bases, with 14 bases between. In germline, CDR1 is SEHNR, CDR2 FQNEAQ (reference sequence). The TCR originated in a woman aged 25 to 39 in good health. The sequenced sample consisted of memory CD4+ T cells sorted from blood. Subset reported: CD45RA-negative fraction. The chain carries TRBV7-9 and TRBJ1-5; no clear D. Here the CDR3 DNA reads TGTGCCAGCAGCTCCGGGCCTACCGGACAGCATTTT. As protein: CASSSGPTGQHF.